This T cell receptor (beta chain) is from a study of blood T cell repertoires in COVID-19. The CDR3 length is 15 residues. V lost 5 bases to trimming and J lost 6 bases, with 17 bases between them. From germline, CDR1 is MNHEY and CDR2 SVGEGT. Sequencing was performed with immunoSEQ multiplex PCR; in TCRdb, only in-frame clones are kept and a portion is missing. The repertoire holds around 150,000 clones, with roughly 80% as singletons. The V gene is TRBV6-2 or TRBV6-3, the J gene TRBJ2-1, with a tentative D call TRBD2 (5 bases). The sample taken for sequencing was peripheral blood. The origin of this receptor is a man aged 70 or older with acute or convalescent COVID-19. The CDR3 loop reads CASSTPAALPNEQFF. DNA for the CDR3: TGTGCCAGCAGTACCCCAGCGGCACTCCCCAATGAGCAGTTCTTC.